Listed here is a single T cell receptor (beta chain). The antigen is unknown. The CDR3 contains 15 residues. Trimming removed 8 bases from V and 2 bases from J; junction bases left unmatched: 11. Germline values: CDR1 SGHAT, CDR2 FQNNGV. These data are taken from a study of cytomegalovirus exposure and HLA in healthy donors. Notes on the study in general: Within the data, a cluster of highly shared sequence variants was likely a sequencing artifact. A later analysis found TCR association rates differed by HLA locus, highest for DRB1 and lowest for HLA-C.

PCR involved 60 Vbeta and 13 Jbeta primers. Here immunoSEQ multiplex PCR was the method, and the copy in TCRdb shows in-frame clones only, minus some. The sample contains about 110,000 clones, about 79% of which appear only once. Sequencing used PBMCs. This sequence joins TRBV11-2 and TRBJ2-7, with 8 positions matching TRBD1. This TCR derives from a man in his fifties in good health and CMV-seropositive. CDR3 nucleotides: TGTGCCAGCTCCACCGGTGGGACAGGACCCTACGAGCAGTACTTC. It is translated as CASSTGGTGPYEQYF.